These 27 T cell receptor beta chains were all obtained from the same sample, sequenced in a study of blood T cell repertoires in COVID-19. This table comes from immunoSEQ multiplex PCR, and its TCRdb copy is limited to in-frame clones, with some not included. The profile shows tens of thousands of clones, about four fifths of them singletons. Sequencing input: peripheral blood. All receptors come from a woman over 75 with active or convalescent COVID-19.

CDR3 DNA sequence: TGTGCCAGTAGTATTACTCAGGGGGAGACTGAAGCTTTCTTT. It is translated as CASSITQGETEAFF. V is TRBV19 and J is TRBJ1-1; 7 bases are shared with TRBD1. V lost 3 bases to trimming and J lost 5 bases; unmatched junction nucleotides: 6. The CDR3 has 14 amino acids. Germline CDR1 is LNHDA and CDR2 is SQIVND (reference sequence).

The chain joins TRBV10-2 to TRBJ1-5; tentative D call: TRBD1 (6 bases). Germline loops: CDR1 WSHSY, CDR2 SAAADI. The CDR3 loop spans 14 amino acids. The ends were cut back, 8 bases at V and 4 bases at J, with 15 bases in the middle. CDR3 bases: TGCGCCAGCGCCGGAACAGGGACGAATCAGCCCCAGCATTTT. Its protein is CASAGTGTNQPQHF.

This chain links TRBV5-6 with TRBJ2-2; TRBD1 matches at 7 bases. CDR3 size: 15 residues. The junction had 3 bases not matched to a gene; V was cut back by 0 bases and J by 4 bases. The germline V gene has CDR1 SGHDT and CDR2 YYEEEE. CDR3 nucleotides: TGTGCCAGCAGCTTGGAGGGGGCTTTCACCGGGGAGCTGTTTTTT. It is translated as CASSLEGAFTGELFF.

The chain couples TRBV9 to TRBJ1-2, with TRBD1 identical over 11 bases. Germline V lookup: CDR1 SGDLS, CDR2 YYNGEE. This CDR3 is built from 16 residues. V was pared by 0 bases and J by 3 bases, with 4 bases of the junction left unmatched. CDR3 nucleotides: TGTGCCAGCAGCGTAGGGGACAGGGGGTATGACTATGGCTACACCTTC. Amino acid sequence: CASSVGDRGYDYGYTF.

A single count supports this clone. A much larger clone is a single base away; this may be a read error. Other DNA sequences in the same sample also yield this CDR3. The chain combines TRBV19 with TRBJ1-5; D is unclear. CDR3 length: 14 amino acids. Germline assignment: CDR1 LNHDA and CDR2 SQIVND (reference sequence). V was shortened by 2 bases and J by 0 bases, with 5 bases between the two germline ends. The CDR3 DNA sequence: TGTGCCAGTAGTATATTAAATAGCAATCAGCCCCAGCATTTT. Amino acid sequence: CASSILNSNQPQHF.

CDR3 in DNA: TGTGCCAGCTCACCACTCCAGGGGGCAGGCGAAAAACTGTTTTTT. Protein: CASSPLQGAGEKLFF. The chain recombines TRBV18 with TRBJ1-4; 8 positions match TRBD1. V lost 1 base and J lost 8; bases outside the gene matches: 6. The CDR3 loop spans 15 amino acids. Per the germline V gene, CDR1 is KGHSH and CDR2 is LQKENI. The entire variable domain, with the rest obtained from reference TRBV18 and TRBJ1-4, is as follows: NAGVMQNPRHLVRRRGQEARLRCSPMKGHSHVYWYRQLPEEGLKFMVYLQKENIIDESGMPKERFSAEFPKEGPSILRIQQVVRGDSAAYFCASSPLQGAGEKLFFGSGTQLSVL.

V is TRBV28 and J is TRBJ2-1, with D perhaps TRBD1 (6 bases). The V gene's germline CDR1 is MDHEN and CDR2 SYDVKM. This CDR3 is built from 16 residues. Trimming pared 6 bases from V and 0 bases from J, leaving 15 bases between. In DNA, the CDR3 is TGTGCCAGCAGAATTACAGGGACCCTCTCCTACAATGAGCAGTTCTTC. The encoded protein is CASRITGTLSYNEQFF.

CDR3 sequence: CASSLLTGCSGGQSYEQYF. The DNA of the CDR3 is TGCGCCAGCAGTCTACTGACAGGGTGCTCCGGCGGCCAATCCTACGAGCAGTACTTC. The gene calls are TRBV23-1 and TRBJ2-7; 7 nucleotides align to TRBD1. TRBV23-1 falls under the ORF class, with uncertain function. The ends lost 4 bases at V and 1 base at J; junction bases unmatched: 19. This CDR3 spans 19 amino acids.

This clone was recorded only once. The chain couples TRBV24-1 to TRBJ1-5; D unresolved. The CDR3 has 13 residues. V gave up 5 bases and J gave up 4 bases, with 8 bases separating them. The germline V gene has CDR1 KGHDR and CDR2 SFDVKD. The chain's CDR3 is CATSATGNQPQHF. The CDR3 nucleotides are TGTGCCACCAGTGCCACCGGGAATCAGCCCCAGCATTTT.

The V call is TRBV28, the J call TRBJ2-1; 12 nucleotides agree with TRBD1. This CDR3 contains 13 residues. The J segment lost 9 bases and the V segment lost 7 bases, leaving 4 bases of the junction unmatched. Germline values: CDR1 MDHEN, CDR2 SYDVKM. This CDR3 reads CASTGQGALEQFF. CDR3 nucleotide sequence: TGTGCCAGCACGGGACAGGGGGCGCTTGAGCAGTTCTTC.

The CDR3 reads CASSLGGLAGVEEQFF. In nucleotides, the CDR3 is TGCGCCAGCAGCCTGGGGGGACTAGCGGGAGTTGAGGAGCAGTTCTTC. V usage is TRBV5-1 and J usage is TRBJ2-1; TRBD2 matches 14 bases. Trimming removed 4 bases from V and 10 bases from J; junction bases left unmatched: 10. The CDR3 loop spans 16 amino acids. From germline, CDR1 is SGHRS and CDR2 YFSETQ.

The sample holds a few counts of this clone. CDR3 region: CASSPRDWNTGELFF. The CDR3 DNA follows: TGCGCCAGCAGCCCCCGGGACTGGAACACCGGGGAGCTGTTTTTT. The chain uses TRBV5-1 and TRBJ2-2, with D maybe TRBD2 (6 bases). There are 15 residues in the CDR3. The germline V and J ends were trimmed by 4 bases and 1 base, with 11 bases remaining between them. The V gene's germline CDR1 is SGHRS and CDR2 YFSETQ.

This clone was counted between two and nine times. CDR3 amino acids: CASSPKQGHEQFF. CDR3 DNA: TGTGCCAGCTCACCAAAACAGGGCCATGAGCAGTTCTTC. This rearrangement joins TRBV18 to TRBJ2-1, with D possibly being TRBD1 (6 bases). V was trimmed by 2 bases and J by 8 bases, leaving 10 bases between them. There are 13 residues in the CDR3. Germline-derived CDR1 and CDR2 are KGHSH and LQKENI.

As concerns this clone: An end of the junction differs from the germline gene, which may be a read error. The genes are TRBV5-1 and TRBJ2-5, with TRBD2 as a possible D gene (6 bases). Germline V gene data show CDR1 as SGHRS and CDR2 as YFSETQ. This CDR3 has 17 residues. The DNA for the CDR3 is TGCGCCAGCAGTTTGGGATTTGATATGACTAGTCGGGAGACCCAGTACTTC. Translated: CASSLGFDMTSRETQYF.

V usage is TRBV4-1 and J usage is TRBJ1-6, with 9 nucleotides matching TRBD1. CDR1 and CDR2 from the germline V gene are MGHRA and YSYEKL. The CDR3 has 15 amino acids. The V and J ends lost 4 bases and 5 bases, in that order; junction bases with no gene match: 3. The CDR3 protein is CASSLRTGDNSPLHF. Here the CDR3 DNA reads TGCGCCAGCAGCCTCCGGACAGGGGATAATTCACCCCTCCACTTT.

This sequence joins TRBV2 and TRBJ1-5, with unresolved D. CDR3 length: 13 amino acids. Trimming cost V 2 bases and J 7 bases, with 9 bases left between them. Per the germline V gene, CDR1 is SNHLY and CDR2 is FYNNEI. The CDR3 DNA reads TGTGCCAGCAGTGAACAGGCTTCACAGCCCCAGCATTTT. Translating it yields CASSEQASQPQHF.

The rearrangement links TRBV14 to TRBJ1-2; 7 nucleotides align to TRBD1. After removal of 2 bases from V and 6 bases from J, the junction contained 9 bases not matched to a gene. CDR1 and CDR2 (germline): SGHDN, FVKESK. This CDR3 has 15 amino acids. The CDR3 bases are TGTGCCAGCAGCCAATTTAGCAGGGGGAGAGATGGCTACACCTTC. It encodes CASSQFSRGRDGYTF.

The V gene is TRBV6-5, the J gene TRBJ1-6; TRBD1 matches 9 bases. V shed 6 bases and J 10 bases; nucleotides not matched to a gene: 10. There are 15 residues in the CDR3. Germline loops: CDR1 MNHEY, CDR2 SVGAGI. The CDR3 is CASRSGQGFRSPLHF. In DNA, the CDR3 is TGTGCCAGCAGATCGGGACAGGGATTCCGGTCACCCCTCCACTTT.

This clone has just a few counts. This same CDR3 is encoded by further DNA sequences in the sample. The chain employs TRBV19 and TRBJ1-5; D may be TRBD1 (6 bases). The V end lost 1 base, the J end lost 7 bases, and 11 bases lay between the germline ends. The CDR3 is 14 amino acids. Germline CDR1 and CDR2: LNHDA and SQIVND (reference sequence). The chain's CDR3 is CASSIGGRGQPQHF. The DNA of the CDR3 is TGTGCCAGTAGTATAGGGGGCAGGGGCCAGCCCCAGCATTTT.

The chain recombines TRBV20-1 with TRBJ1-1; D perhaps matches TRBD1 (6 bases). Per the germline V gene, CDR1 is DFQATT and CDR2 is SNEGSKA (reference sequence). Trimming took 5 bases from V and 3 from J, leaving 7 bases between them. This CDR3 has 11 amino acids. The CDR3: CSAAGDTEAFF. CDR3 DNA sequence: TGCAGTGCTGCAGGGGACACTGAAGCTTTCTTT.

This clone was recorded a few times. V and J are TRBV14 and TRBJ2-7; TRBD1 matches at 8 bases. CDR1 and CDR2 (germline): SGHDN, FVKESK. Unmatched junction bases numbered 12, after V lost 1 base and J lost 4 bases. CDR3 length: 17 residues. The CDR3 sequence is CASSQGLGQGARYEQYF. The CDR3 region has the DNA TGTGCCAGCAGCCAAGGCCTGGGGCAGGGGGCGCGGTACGAGCAGTACTTC.

This chain joins TRBV15 and TRBJ2-3; 9 nucleotides agree with TRBD2. V lost 0 bases to trimming and J lost 2 bases; unmatched junction nucleotides: 9. There are 18 residues in the CDR3. CDR1 and CDR2 (germline): LNHNV, YYDKDF (reference sequence). The CDR3 protein is CATSRDGLAFGTTDTQYF. As DNA, the CDR3 is TGTGCCACCAGCAGAGATGGACTAGCGTTTGGGACCACAGATACGCAGTATTTT.

This clone has more than one count but fewer than ten. CDR3 bases: TGTGCCAGCTCAGCTACCGACAGGCGCTACAATGAGCAGTTCTTC. Amino acid sequence: CASSATDRRYNEQFF. The V and J genes are TRBV18 and TRBJ2-1; TRBD1 is a possible D gene (6 bases). The CDR3 is made up of 15 amino acids. Germline V gene lookup returns CDR1 KGHSH and CDR2 LQKENI. V was pared by 5 bases and J by 3 bases, with 14 bases between.

The chain combines TRBV4-1 with TRBJ2-3, with 7 nucleotides matching TRBD2. The CDR3 covers 15 residues. The V segment lost 3 bases and the J segment 2 bases; nucleotides outside the gene matches: 5. Germline V gene data show CDR1 as MGHRA and CDR2 as YSYEKL. CDR3 sequence reads: CASSHLLANTDTQYF. In DNA form, the CDR3 reads TGCGCCAGCAGCCATTTACTAGCGAACACAGATACGCAGTATTTT.

The chain combines TRBV20-1 with TRBJ1-6; D is uncertain. Germline CDR1 is DFQATT and CDR2 is SNEGSKA (reference sequence). Trimming left V 4 bases short and J 9 bases short, with 7 bases between. The CDR3 is 11 amino acids. The chain's CDR3 is CSATMSSPLHF. DNA for the CDR3: TGCAGTGCTACTATGAGTTCACCCCTCCACTTT.

V is TRBV29-1 and J is TRBJ1-1; 10 nucleotides align to TRBD1. The junction had 7 bases not matched to a gene; V was cut back by 7 bases and J by 5 bases. Germline CDR1 reads SQVTM; CDR2 reads ANQGSEA. The CDR3 sequence is 13 residues long. Here the CDR3 reads CSARQGAWTEAFF. CDR3 nucleotide sequence: TGCAGCGCGAGACAGGGGGCATGGACTGAAGCTTTCTTT.

This chain links TRBV30 with TRBJ2-6; 8 nucleotides line up with TRBD2. With 0 bases clipped from V and 1 base from J, the junction kept 5 bases outside the gene matches. The CDR3 runs to 17 residues. Germline V gene data show CDR1 as GTSNPN and CDR2 as SVGIG (reference sequence). The CDR3: CAWSVRGGVSGANVLTF. DNA of the CDR3: TGTGCCTGGAGTGTACGGGGGGGCGTATCTGGGGCCAACGTCCTGACTTTC. Full variable domain (rest looked up from reference TRBV30 and TRBJ2-6): SQTIHQWPATLVQPVGSPLSLECTVEGTSNPNLYWYRQAAGRGLQLLFYSVGIGQISSEVPQNLSASRPQDRQFILSSKKLLLSDSGFYLCAWSVRGGVSGANVLTFGAGSRLTVL.